This TCR beta chain was profiled in a study of shared clonotypes between healthy human individuals. This CDR3 comprises 15 residues. Germline CDR1 MDHEN, CDR2 SYDVKM. V shed 8 bases and J 4 bases; nucleotides not matched to a gene: 9. This clone was seen a few times. In the original workflow: ImmunoSEQ output lacked quality scores and full-length reads, limiting matched filtering. Generated by immunoSEQ multiplex PCR, the TCRdb table keeps only in-frame clones and is missing some. The V and J calls and clone size are taken from that table; D and trimming were inferred from the DNA. Counted here are 650,000 to 750,000 clones, 55% to 75% occurring once; the ten biggest clones make up 1.8%.

The sequenced material came from memory CD4+ T cells sorted from blood. As for subset: CD45RA-negative fraction. This clonotype was sampled from a woman in her thirties in good health. V usage is TRBV28 and J usage is TRBJ1-4, with 8 bases lining up with TRBD1. For the CDR3, the DNA is TGTGCCAGCTCCCCGTGGGACAGGAGTAATGAAAAACTGTTTTTT. It encodes CASSPWDRSNEKLFF.